This paragraph reports one T cell receptor beta chain. Measured with immunoSEQ multiplex PCR; TCRdb has only the in-frame clones, and not every one. The profile covers about 350,000 clones, with roughly 90% appearing a single time and 6.4% taken by the ten largest. The sample belongs to a study of Ad26.COV2.S vaccination and SARS-CoV-2 variants. The V end was cut by 2 bases, the J end by 5 bases, with 10 bases between. This CDR3 contains 13 residues. Germline lookup yields CDR1 SGHRS and CDR2 YFSETQ. Treatment given: about 20 received Ad26.COV2.S at low or high dose, single or two shots; about 5 received placebo; per-sample allocation not given. The samples were gathered on day 63 after the first injection of vaccine or placebo. Vaccine was an Ad26 vector expressing Wuhan-strain SARS-CoV-2 spike.

The gene calls are TRBV5-1 and TRBJ2-5, with D hard to call. This TCR derives from a person between 18 and 65 years old who received the Ad26.COV2.S COVID-19 vaccine or a placebo. The sample in question was peripheral blood, obtained in a trial of Ad26.COV2.S vaccine versus placebo. CDR3 protein: CASSLNPGETQYF. CDR3 nucleotides: TGCGCCAGCAGCTTAAACCCTGGGGAGACCCAGTACTTC.